A single sample is the source of the 29 T cell receptor beta chains below, sequenced in a study of cytomegalovirus exposure and HLA in healthy donors. Vbeta (60) and Jbeta (13) primers were used in the PCR. Profiling relied on immunoSEQ multiplex PCR, and the TCRdb table lists in-frame clones only, not all of them. The sample yields roughly 69,000 clones, 76% seen once. The sample comprised PBMCs. The receptor set was obtained from a man aged 18 to 30 in good health and CMV-seronegative.

The V call is TRBV28, the J call TRBJ2-5, with D tentatively TRBD2 (5 bases). The CDR3 consists of 15 residues. Trimming stripped 5 bases from V and 2 bases from J, with 15 bases between. Germline V lookup: CDR1 MDHEN, CDR2 SYDVKM. CDR3 sequence reads: CASSPLATPQETQYF. CDR3 coding DNA: TGTGCCAGCAGTCCGTTAGCGACCCCGCAAGAGACCCAGTACTTC.

CDR3 sequence: CASSFTPVSSNTEAFF. The CDR3 nucleotides read TGTGCCAGCAGCTTTACTCCGGTTTCTTCGAACACTGAAGCTTTCTTT. The rearrangement uses TRBV7-3 and TRBJ1-1; D uncertain. Trimming pared 3 bases from V and 1 base from J, leaving 15 bases between. The CDR3 sequence is 16 residues long. In germline, CDR1 is SGHTA, CDR2 FQGTGA.

The V gene is TRBV5-8, the J gene TRBJ1-5; D is ambiguous. V shed 0 bases and J shed 2 bases, with 9 bases lying between them. The CDR3 sequence is 15 residues long. The V gene's germline CDR1 is SGHTS and CDR2 YDEGEE. In DNA form, the CDR3 reads TGTGCCAGCAGCTTGGGTCAGGTGGGCAATCAGCCCCAGCATTTT. It is translated as CASSLGQVGNQPQHF. Full variable domain (outside the CDR3, taken from reference TRBV5-8 and TRBJ1-5): EAGVTQSPTHLIKTRGQQATLRCSPISGHTSVYWYQQALGLGLQFLLWYDEGEERNRGNFPPRFSGRQFPNYSSELNVNALELEDSALYLCASSLGQVGNQPQHFGDGTRLSIL.

This chain uses TRBV7-2 with TRBJ2-5; D call uncertain. The germline gives CDR1 SGHTA, CDR2 FQGNSA. The CDR3 contains 14 residues. V dropped 4 bases and J dropped 2 bases, with 11 bases sitting between them. DNA for the CDR3: TGTGCCAGCAGCTCTCCAGTGGAGCAAGAGACCCAGTACTTC. Translation gives CASSSPVEQETQYF.

V and J are TRBV4-2 and TRBJ2-2, with 7 nucleotides matching TRBD1. The CDR3 is 17 residues long. With 1 base clipped from V and 0 bases from J, the junction kept 5 bases outside the gene matches. Germline CDR1 reads LGHNA; CDR2 reads YNFKEQ. CDR3 DNA sequence: TGTGCCAGCAGCCAAGCCCGGGACAGACCGAACACCGGGGAGCTGTTTTTT. It encodes CASSQARDRPNTGELFF.

The chain joins TRBV5-4 to TRBJ2-2, with 8 bases that match TRBD2. The CDR3 is 17 residues long. V shed 4 bases, J shed 1 base, and the junction held 9 bases outside the gene matches. Germline V gives CDR1 SGHNT, CDR2 YYREEE (reference sequence). This CDR3 reads CASSPRGGGVNTGELFF. For the CDR3, the DNA is TGTGCCAGCAGCCCCCGGGGGGGCGGTGTGAACACCGGGGAGCTGTTTTTT.

This chain uses TRBV15 with TRBJ2-1, with a weak D call TRBD2 (5 bases). Between the trimmed V and J ends, which lost 4 bases and 5 bases, there was a span of 15 bases. CDR1 is LNHNV, CDR2 YYDKDF, per germline (reference sequence). CDR3 length: 15 amino acids. The DNA of the CDR3 is TGTGCCACCAGCACGGGCGGGTACGGGAACAATGAGCAGTTCTTC. Residues: CATSTGGYGNNEQFF.

This clone was picked up one time. The chain links TRBV7-8 to TRBJ2-3; D might be TRBD2 (5 bases). V dropped 5 bases and J dropped 0 bases, with 9 bases sitting between them. The germline V gene has CDR1 SGHVS and CDR2 FQNEAQ. The CDR3 runs to 14 residues. The CDR3 region has the DNA TGTGCCAGCAGCGCCCGGACTAGCACAGATACGCAGTATTTT. It specifies CASSARTSTDTQYF.

The chain carries TRBV7-2 and TRBJ2-3; 7 nucleotides agree with TRBD2. Germline loops: CDR1 SGHTA, CDR2 FQGNSA. With V trimmed by 3 bases and J by 1 base, 13 bases remained unmatched. The length of the CDR3 is 18 residues. The CDR3 region has the DNA TGTGCCAGCAGCTTTCGACTGGGGGGGGACGGAGGCACAGATACGCAGTATTTT. This gives the protein CASSFRLGGDGGTDTQYF.

The genes are TRBV11-2 and TRBJ2-7; 12 bases are shared with TRBD1. The CDR3 covers 15 residues. Trimming at V came to 5 bases and at J to 5 bases, leaving 7 bases not matched to a gene. Germline V CDR1 and CDR2: SGHAT, FQNNGV. The CDR3 region has the DNA TGTGCCAGCAGCGTTGGGACAGGGGGCGAGGACGAGCAGTACTTC. Amino acid sequence: CASSVGTGGEDEQYF.

The table lists this clone with a few counts. The rearrangement joins TRBV6-7 to TRBJ2-7, with 9 bases that match TRBD1. TRBV6-7 is flagged as an ORF with uncertain function. V shed 7 bases, J shed 3 bases, and the junction held 13 bases outside the gene matches. The CDR3 spans 16 residues. The CDR3 loop is CASKVPGTGPFYEQYV. CDR3 sequence (DNA): TGTGCCAGCAAAGTACCCGGGACAGGGCCCTTCTACGAGCAGTACGTC.

The chain combines TRBV13 with TRBJ2-3; D perhaps matches TRBD1 (5 bases). This CDR3 contains 17 residues. Germline CDR1 PRHDT, CDR2 FYEKMQ (reference sequence). V was clipped by 5 bases and J by 6 bases, with 24 bases between them. In DNA form, the CDR3 reads TGTGCCAGCAGCCCAGTGGGTCAAGGGGCCGAGACCGATACGCAGTATTTT. As protein: CASSPVGQGAETDTQYF.

This clone was seen more than once but under ten times. The chain employs TRBV7-9 and TRBJ2-5; a possible D gene is TRBD2 (5 bases). Germline CDR1 and CDR2: SEHNR and FQNEAQ (reference sequence). The CDR3 totals 16 residues. With 5 bases removed from V and 4 bases from J, the gap between germline ends came to 20 bases. CDR3: CASSGERGVRTETQYF. CDR3 DNA: TGTGCCAGCAGCGGGGAACGGGGAGTGAGGACAGAGACCCAGTACTTC.

This clone showed up just a few times. The genes are TRBV11-1 and TRBJ2-5; TRBD1 matches 8 bases. Per the germline V gene, CDR1 is SGHAT and CDR2 is FQDESV (reference sequence). The CDR3 sequence is 13 residues long. J was trimmed by 5 bases and V by 2 bases; bases with no gene match: 1. The CDR3 DNA sequence: TGTGCCAGCAGCTTATGGACAGGGGAGACCCAGTACTTC. Translating it yields CASSLWTGETQYF.

The chain recombines TRBV9 with TRBJ1-6; no clear D. This CDR3 has 14 amino acids. Trimming shortened V by 2 bases and J by 0 bases, and 3 bases separated the two germline ends. The germline V gene has CDR1 SGDLS and CDR2 YYNGEE. In DNA form, the CDR3 reads TGTGCCAGCAGCGTCAGCTCCTATAATTCACCCCTCCACTTT. Its translation is CASSVSSYNSPLHF.

The chain recombines TRBV7-8 with TRBJ2-3; 14 bases match TRBD2. Germline CDR1 reads SGHVS; CDR2 reads FQNEAQ. CDR3 size: 18 residues. Losses at the gene ends were 3 bases for V and 3 bases for J; bases not matched to a gene: 8. The CDR3 region has the DNA TGTGCCAGCAGCTTCCTACGGACTAGCGGGGGGCGTACAGATACGCAGTATTTT. It specifies CASSFLRTSGGRTDTQYF.

This clone was counted between two and nine times. The chain uses TRBV28 and TRBJ1-5; possible D gene TRBD1, 6 bases. The CDR3 extends over 14 amino acids. Germline-derived CDR1 and CDR2 are MDHEN and SYDVKM. V gave up 2 bases and J gave up 7 bases, with 12 bases separating them. CDR3 sequence reads: CASSLTAGAQPQHF. The CDR3 region has the DNA TGTGCCAGCAGTTTAACGGCAGGGGCGCAGCCCCAGCATTTT. Based on the CDR3 plus reference TRBV28 and TRBJ1-5, the full variable domain is DVKVTQSSRYLVKRTGEKVFLECVQDMDHENMFWYRQDPGLGLRLIYFSYDVKMKEKGDIPEGYSVSREKKERFSLILESASTNQTSMYLCASSLTAGAQPQHFGDGTRLSIL.

The chain joins TRBV6-5 to TRBJ2-3, with 7 positions matching TRBD1. This CDR3 has 15 residues. CDR1 and CDR2 from the germline V gene are MNHEY and SVGAGI. The V gene end was trimmed by 6 bases and the J gene end by 5 bases; junction bases not matched to a gene: 11. The DNA of the CDR3 is TGTGCCAGCAGGGGTAGGGGGCTGACTATAGATACGCAGTATTTT. Amino acid sequence: CASRGRGLTIDTQYF.

The chain combines TRBV9 with TRBJ1-3; TRBD1 aligns across 8 bases. Trimming at V came to 3 bases and at J to 4 bases, leaving 9 bases not matched to a gene. The CDR3 length is 16 residues. CDR1 and CDR2 from the germline V gene are SGDLS and YYNGEE. The CDR3 region has the DNA TGTGCCAGCAGCGGAACCGGGACAGGAGCGGGAAACACCATATATTTT. Its translation is CASSGTGTGAGNTIYF. The whole variable domain, remainder taken from reference TRBV9 and TRBJ1-3, is DSGVTQTPKHLITATGQRVTLRCSPRSGDLSVYWYQQSLDQGLQFLIQYYNGEERAKGNILERFSAQQFPDLHSELNLSSLELGDSALYFCASSGTGTGAGNTIYFGEGSWLTVV.

V gene TRBV19 combines with J gene TRBJ1-5, with 8 positions matching TRBD1. Germline V gene lookup returns CDR1 LNHDA and CDR2 SQIVND (reference sequence). With V trimmed by 2 bases and J by 6 bases, 12 bases remained unmatched. CDR3 size: 17 residues. The DNA for the CDR3 is TGTGCCAGTAGTATAAGTCGGGGACAGGCGACGATTCAGCCCCAGCATTTT. Its translation: CASSISRGQATIQPQHF.

The chain links TRBV27 to TRBJ1-6, with TRBD1 identical over 10 bases. From germline, CDR1 is MNHEY and CDR2 SMNVEV (reference sequence). The CDR3 covers 17 residues. The trim removed 6 bases at V and 7 bases at J, leaving 12 bases unmatched. CDR3 coding DNA: TGTGCCAGCAGCTCACCACCGGGACAGGGGCGCAATTCACCCCTCCACTTT. Translating gives CASSSPPGQGRNSPLHF.

As DNA, the CDR3 is TGTGCCAGCTCACCAACGGAGGCGGGGAGGACTGAAGCTTTCTTT. Translating gives CASSPTEAGRTEAFF. The J gene is TRBJ1-1, the V gene TRBV18; D gene uncertain. The CDR3 length is 15 residues. CDR1 and CDR2 (germline): KGHSH, LQKENI. V gave up 2 bases and J gave up 5 bases, with 15 bases separating them.

This chain joins TRBV30 and TRBJ2-7; weak D call: TRBD2 (6 bases). V lost 4 bases, J lost 1 base, and 11 bases lay in between. Germline-derived CDR1 and CDR2 are GTSNPN and SVGIG (reference sequence). The CDR3 sequence is 13 residues long. The CDR3 coding sequence is TGTGCCTGGAAGAGGGCGGGGTCCTACGAGCAGTACTTC. Translation gives CAWKRAGSYEQYF.

V gene TRBV2 combines with J gene TRBJ2-1; 13 nucleotides agree with TRBD2. The CDR3 covers 15 residues. The germline CDR1 and CDR2 sequences are SNHLY and FYNNEI. V gave up 8 bases and J gave up 4 bases; unmatched junction bases: 5. The CDR3 loop is CASRGLAGQYNEQFF. The CDR3 DNA is TGTGCCAGCCGGGGACTAGCGGGGCAGTACAATGAGCAGTTCTTC.

This chain uses TRBV10-3 with TRBJ1-4; TRBD1 agrees at 7 bases. The CDR3 is 16 residues long. J lost 5 bases, V lost 3 bases, and 9 bases had no gene match. Germline V gene lookup returns CDR1 ENHRY and CDR2 SYGVKD. The CDR3 DNA sequence: TGTGCCATCAGTGAAAATGGTCGACAGGGAAATGAAAAACTGTTTTTT. Translating it yields CAISENGRQGNEKLFF.

V and J are TRBV2 and TRBJ1-2; D gene ambiguous. Trimming took off 0 bases at V and 5 bases at J, with 7 bases between the two ends. CDR1 SNHLY and CDR2 FYNNEI come from the germline V gene. The CDR3 is 13 amino acids. CDR3 sequence (DNA): TGTGCCAGCAGTGAAGCAAACGGGTATGGCTACACCTTC. Protein product: CASSEANGYGYTF.

V usage is TRBV5-1 and J usage is TRBJ1-3, with a tentative D call TRBD1 (5 bases). CDR1 and CDR2 (germline): SGHRS, YFSETQ. The length of the CDR3 is 15 residues. V gave up 2 bases and J gave up 0 bases, with 9 bases separating them. The CDR3 loop is CASSFDRNSGNTIYF. The CDR3 DNA reads TGCGCCAGCAGCTTTGACAGAAACTCTGGAAACACCATATATTTT.

The V and J genes are TRBV19 and TRBJ1-2; D is unclear. Trimming stripped 0 bases from V and 5 bases from J, with 16 bases between. In germline, CDR1 is LNHDA, CDR2 SQIVND (reference sequence). The CDR3 is 16 amino acids. DNA of the CDR3: TGTGCCAGTAGTATAGAGTCAGGCCCTACCTCTTATGGCTACACCTTC. Translating gives CASSIESGPTSYGYTF.

V and J are TRBV7-9 and TRBJ2-1, with D maybe TRBD2 (6 bases). The ends were cut back, 2 bases at V and 6 bases at J, with 20 bases in the middle. In germline, CDR1 is SEHNR, CDR2 FQNEAQ (reference sequence). The CDR3 is made up of 17 amino acids. CDR3 in DNA: TGTGCCAGCAGCTTACCCTACAGACTAGTGGAGCCCAATGAGCAGTTCTTC. It specifies CASSLPYRLVEPNEQFF.